The T cell receptor (beta chain) under discussion was sequenced for a study of control samples from healthy donors and cancer patients. Clones were read by immunoSEQ multiplex PCR, and TCRdb kept only the in-frame ones, dropping some. The sample includes some 100,000 clones, around 87% of them seen just once. A single count supports this clone. Sequencing used blood. This clonotype was sampled from a woman in her forties or fifties in good health.

CDR3 DNA: TGTGCCAGCAGCTTCGCCGGGATAGGTGAAAAACTGTTTTTT. Translated, it gives CASSFAGIGEKLFF. This chain uses TRBV7-2 with TRBJ1-4; D unresolved. Germline-derived CDR1 and CDR2 are SGHTA and FQGNSA. There are 14 residues in the CDR3. Trimming removed 3 bases at V and 7 bases at J, with 12 bases between.